The source of this T cell receptor beta chain is a study of blood T cell repertoires in COVID-19. About the study: Whether acute or convalescent, the COVID-19 samples came from the United States, Italy and Spain. T cells, B-cell-depleted T cells, or PBMCs provided the cDNA or gDNA that served as material.

The CDR3 consists of 15 residues. The V end lost 4 bases, the J end lost 1 base, and 13 bases lay between the germline ends. Germline V gives CDR1 LGHNA, CDR2 YNFKEQ. Authors' analysis steps: Reference gene primer amplification in the assay estimated nucleated cell counts. Libraries were prepared by immunoSEQ multiplex PCR; TCRdb keeps only in-frame clonotypes and omits some of them. V and J calls and clone size are copied from that table; D and trimming were computed from the DNA. The sample shows approximately 170,000 clones, around 82% of them seen only once. The chain recombines TRBV4-2 with TRBJ1-1; possibly TRBD1 for D (6 bases). The sequenced material came from peripheral blood. This sequence was found in a woman at least 80 years old with acute or convalescent COVID-19. CDR3 coding DNA: TGTGCCAGCAGCCCTCGGACAGACGGGAACACTGAAGCTTTCTTT. This sequence encodes CASSPRTDGNTEAFF.